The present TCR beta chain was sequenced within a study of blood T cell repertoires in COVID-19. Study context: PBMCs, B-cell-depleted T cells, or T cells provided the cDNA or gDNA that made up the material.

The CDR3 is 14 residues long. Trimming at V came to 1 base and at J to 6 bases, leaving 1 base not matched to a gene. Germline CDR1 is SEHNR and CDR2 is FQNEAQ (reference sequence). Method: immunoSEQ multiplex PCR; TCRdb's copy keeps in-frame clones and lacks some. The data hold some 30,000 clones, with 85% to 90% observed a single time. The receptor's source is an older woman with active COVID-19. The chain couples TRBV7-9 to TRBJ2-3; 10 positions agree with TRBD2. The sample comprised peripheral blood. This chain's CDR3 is CASSLGLAGDTQYF. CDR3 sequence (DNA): TGTGCCAGCAGCTTAGGACTAGCGGGTGATACGCAGTATTTT.